This entry is about one T cell receptor (beta chain). No antigen is known for it. The trim removed 6 bases at V and 1 base at J, leaving 2 bases unmatched. Looked up from germline, CDR1 is SGHTA and CDR2 is FQGNSA. CDR3 length: 13 residues. The PCR had 60 Vbeta and 13 Jbeta primers. Assay: immunoSEQ multiplex PCR; the TCRdb copy retains only in-frame clones and omits some. The sample carries fewer than 250,000 clones, roughly 80% recorded once. This record comes from a study of cytomegalovirus exposure and HLA in healthy donors. Study results and caveats: Later analysis associated a missense DCLRE1C variant with TCR beta V- and J-gene trimming. Most TCR beta V segments were productive about 87% or about 30% of the time in an earlier analysis.

The TCR sequence derives from a woman aged 18-29 years in good health and CMV-seronegative. Sample: PBMCs. The chain links TRBV7-2 to TRBJ2-5; 7 nucleotides agree with TRBD2. The CDR3 DNA is TGTGCCAGCAGTCGGACTAGCCAAGAGACCCAGTACTTC. Translation gives CASSRTSQETQYF. The variable domain in full, with the rest retrieved from reference TRBV7-2 and TRBJ2-5, is GAGVSQSPSNKVTEKGKDVELRCDPISGHTALYWYRQSLGQGLEFLIYFQGNSAPDKSGLPSDRFSAERTGGSVSTLTIQRTQQEDSAVYLCASSRTSQETQYFGPGTRLLVL.